Shown below are 24 T cell receptor beta chains from a single sample sequenced in a study of T cell repertoires in cytomegalovirus infection. TCRdb used MiXCR to reprocess the reads, holding one entry per CDR3 protein. The sample holds about 230,000 distinct CDR3 sequences; roughly 20% are singletons and the top ten take around a sixth. Sample: CD8+ T cells from PBMCs. These receptors were taken from a human donor in good health (CMV status not recorded). Some clones in this sample may be carry-over from other donors' samples.

V and J are TRBV12-3 or TRBV12-4 and TRBJ2-4, with D hard to call. The germline V and J ends were trimmed by 3 bases and 0 bases, with 6 bases remaining between them. The CDR3 consists of 14 residues. The CDR3: CASSFSLAKNIQYF. The CDR3 DNA is TGTGCCAGCAGTTTTTCATTAGCCAAAAACATTCAGTACTTC.

This clonotype occurred many times. The chain combines TRBV7-9 with TRBJ1-1; D is unresolved. The V end lost 5 bases, the J end lost 4 bases, and 8 bases lay between the germline ends. The germline CDR1 and CDR2 sequences are SEHNR and FQNEAQ (reference sequence). This CDR3 is built from 12 residues. CDR3 sequence reads: CASSPSATEAFF. The CDR3 coding sequence is TGTGCCAGCAGCCCTTCGGCCACTGAAGCTTTCTTT.

In this sample, this clonotype turned up a few times. The rearrangement links TRBV4-1 to TRBJ2-7; no firm D call. Looked up from germline, CDR1 is MGHRA and CDR2 is YSYEKL. The V end was cut by 3 bases, the J end by 2 bases, with 14 bases between. The CDR3 runs 15 residues. The CDR3 nucleotides are TGCGCCAGCAGCCAGACCGGCGACGGCGCCTACGAGCAGTACTTC. Its protein product is CASSQTGDGAYEQYF.

The CDR3 sequence is CSARLADRNEQFF. The CDR3, as DNA: TGCAGTGCTAGGCTAGCAGACCGGAATGAGCAGTTCTTC. The rearrangement links TRBV20-1 to TRBJ2-1, with D tentatively TRBD2 (5 bases). Trimming pared 3 bases from V and 7 bases from J, leaving 13 bases between. Germline lookup yields CDR1 DFQATT and CDR2 SNEGSKA (reference sequence). This CDR3 is built from 13 residues.

This clonotype was seen just once. The chain has TRBV12-3 or TRBV12-4 and TRBJ2-7, with TRBD1 identical over 9 bases. The CDR3 consists of 14 residues. The V segment lost 5 bases and the J segment 3 bases; nucleotides outside the gene matches: 5. The CDR3 loop is CASSLWGQGYEQYF. CDR3 nucleotides: TGTGCCAGCAGTCTGTGGGGACAGGGCTACGAGCAGTACTTC.

This clonotype was seen a handful of times. The chain links TRBV6-5 to TRBJ1-2; D perhaps matches TRBD1 (6 bases). Germline V gene data show CDR1 as MNHEY and CDR2 as SVGAGI. This CDR3 comprises 20 residues. Trimming took off 0 bases at V and 0 bases at J, with 23 bases between the two ends. The CDR3 loop reads CASSYSGPQGPPSTNYGYTF. Here the CDR3 DNA reads TGTGCCAGCAGTTACTCGGGGCCTCAGGGGCCTCCCTCAACTAACTATGGCTACACCTTC.

This clonotype was detected only a few times. The chain employs TRBV7-9 and TRBJ2-7; D is uncertain. The CDR3 runs 14 residues. The V end lost 5 bases, the J end lost 2 bases, and 13 bases lay between the germline ends. Germline-derived CDR1 and CDR2 are SEHNR and FQNEAQ (reference sequence). The CDR3 loop is CASSRGRNTYEQYF. DNA of the CDR3: TGTGCCAGCAGCCGCGGTAGGAACACCTACGAGCAGTACTTC.

The rearrangement joins TRBV14 to TRBJ1-1; the D gene is possibly TRBD1 (5 bases). Germline lookup yields CDR1 SGHDN and CDR2 FVKESK. Between the trimmed V and J ends, which lost 0 bases and 4 bases, there was a span of 12 bases. This CDR3 region has 15 residues. The chain's CDR3 is CASSQDGGLLTEAFF. The CDR3 region has the DNA TGTGCCAGCAGCCAAGATGGGGGTCTTCTCACTGAAGCTTTCTTT.

There are many counts of this clonotype. V and J are TRBV6-1 and TRBJ1-2; D is undetermined. This CDR3 contains 12 residues. Trimming pared 5 bases from V and 10 bases from J, leaving 14 bases between. Germline V CDR1 and CDR2: MNHNS, SASEGT. The CDR3 DNA follows: TGTGCCAGCAGTTCGTCCCAGGCGTACTACACCTTC. Translating gives CASSSSQAYYTF.

This clonotype showed up many times. The rearrangement links TRBV7-2 to TRBJ2-2, with D possibly TRBD2 on 6 matching bases. V lost 3 bases and J lost 9, with 8 bases in between. Germline V gene sequence: CDR1 SGHTA, CDR2 FQGNSA. This CDR3 has 12 residues. CDR3 in amino acids: CASSFRDWELFF. CDR3 nucleotide sequence: TGTGCCAGCAGCTTCAGGGACTGGGAGCTGTTTTTT.

This clonotype was seen a single time. This sequence joins TRBV14 and TRBJ1-6; D is undetermined. V shed 0 bases and J shed 5 bases, with 11 bases lying between them. This CDR3 has 16 residues. The V gene's germline CDR1 is SGHDN and CDR2 FVKESK. The CDR3 protein is CASSQDLPRNNSPLHF. The CDR3 nucleotides read TGTGCCAGCAGCCAAGACCTCCCGAGGAATAATTCACCCCTCCACTTT.

This clonotype was observed at least ten times. The chain uses TRBV19 and TRBJ1-2; no clear D. The CDR3 length is 14 residues. The germline CDR1 and CDR2 sequences are LNHDA and SQIVND (reference sequence). V lost 1 base, J lost 4 bases, and 10 bases lay in between. The DNA for the CDR3 is TGTGCCAGTAGTATAGTATCGGATTCCTATGGCTACACCTTC. Protein product: CASSIVSDSYGYTF. The full variable domain, in which reference TRBV19 and TRBJ1-2 provide the parts outside the CDR3, is DGGITQSPKYLFRKEGQNVTLSCEQNLNHDAMYWYRQDPGQGLRLIYYSQIVNDFQKGDIAEGYSVSREKKESFPLTVTSAQKNPTAFYLCASSIVSDSYGYTFGSGTRLTVV.

This clonotype was seen more than once but under ten times. The chain uses TRBV7-9 and TRBJ1-4; TRBD1 agrees at 10 bases. Germline lookup yields CDR1 SEHNR and CDR2 FQNEAQ (reference sequence). Losses at the gene ends were 4 bases for V and 7 bases for J; bases not matched to a gene: 12. The CDR3 spans 17 residues. The CDR3 DNA follows: TGTGCCAGCAGCTCGTCCCGGGACAGGGGTCCGTCTGAAAAACTGTTTTTT. It yields the protein CASSSSRDRGPSEKLFF.

This clonotype was seen only a few times. This chain uses TRBV29-1 with TRBJ2-7, with D unresolved. V was cut by 7 bases and J by 3 bases, with 10 bases left in between. CDR3 length equals 11 residues. Germline V CDR1 and CDR2: SQVTM, ANQGSEA. In DNA, the CDR3 is TGCAGCGCCCTGTTGAGCTACGAGCAGTACTTC. Translating gives CSALLSYEQYF.

This clonotype turned up a few times. The V gene is TRBV6-5, the J gene TRBJ2-5; possibly TRBD2 for D (5 bases). Trimming took 7 bases from V and 5 from J, leaving 14 bases between them. Germline loops: CDR1 MNHEY, CDR2 SVGAGI. This CDR3 comprises 13 residues. The CDR3 bases are TGTGCCAGCACCTCAGGTTGGGAGGAGACCCAGTACTTC. Translating it yields CASTSGWEETQYF.

The sample holds a few counts of this clonotype. The chain combines TRBV7-9 with TRBJ1-5; D is ambiguous. CDR3 length: 12 amino acids. The germline V and J ends were trimmed by 3 bases and 9 bases, with 9 bases remaining between them. Germline-derived CDR1 and CDR2 are SEHNR and FQNEAQ (reference sequence). The CDR3 nucleotides read TGTGCCAGCAGCTTCGAAGGCATGCCCCAGCATTTT. As protein: CASSFEGMPQHF.

In this sample, this clonotype turned up a few times. V gene TRBV29-1 combines with J gene TRBJ2-3, with TRBD2 matching 12 bases. In germline, CDR1 is SQVTM, CDR2 ANQGSEA. V lost 6 bases, J lost 3 bases, and 4 bases stayed unmatched. The CDR3 extends over 14 amino acids. CDR3 protein: CSVYGLAGTDTQYF. DNA for the CDR3: TGCAGCGTATATGGACTAGCGGGGACAGATACGCAGTATTTT.

The chain links TRBV12-3 or TRBV12-4 to TRBJ1-1, with D uncertain. The CDR3 spans 12 residues. Trimming cost V 6 bases and J 11 bases, with 16 bases left between them. CDR3 residues: CASSHSEIDAFF. The CDR3 DNA is TGTGCCAGCAGCCATTCAGAGATAGACGCTTTCTTT.

This clonotype was seen repeatedly, ten times or more. The chain links TRBV20-1 to TRBJ2-7; 9 bases fit TRBD1. CDR1 and CDR2 (germline): DFQATT, SNEGSKA (reference sequence). The CDR3 is made up of 14 amino acids. V dropped 0 bases and J dropped 4; count of bases not matched to a gene: 4. CDR3 region: CSAREIDRGYEQYF. The CDR3 DNA sequence: TGCAGTGCTAGAGAAATCGACAGGGGGTACGAGCAGTACTTC.

The sample holds many counts of this clonotype. This sequence joins TRBV25-1 and TRBJ2-2; D ambiguous. The ends were cut back, 3 bases at V and 1 base at J, with 9 bases in the middle. CDR1 and CDR2 from the germline V gene are MGHDK and SYGVNS. This CDR3 comprises 15 residues. The CDR3 region is CASSDRRQNTGELFF. The CDR3 region has the DNA TGTGCCAGCAGTGATCGGCGGCAGAACACCGGGGAGCTGTTTTTT. Together with reference TRBV25-1 and TRBJ2-2, the CDR3 gives the full variable domain: EADIYQTPRYLVIGTGKKITLECSQTMGHDKMYWYQQDPGMELHLIHYSYGVNSTEKGDLSSESTVSRIRTEHFPLTLESARPSHTSQYLCASSDRRQNTGELFFGEGSRLTVL.

This clonotype was counted many times. V and J are TRBV19 and TRBJ2-3; D unclear. Germline lookup yields CDR1 LNHDA and CDR2 SQIVND (reference sequence). The V end lost 2 bases, the J end lost 3 bases, and 9 bases lay between the germline ends. The CDR3 has 14 residues. CDR3 amino acids: CASSIYLATDTQYF. CDR3 bases: TGTGCCAGTAGTATATATTTAGCTACAGATACGCAGTATTTT.

The genes are TRBV25-1 and TRBJ1-4, with 11 bases lining up with TRBD1. Germline-derived CDR1 and CDR2 are MGHDK and SYGVNS. CDR3 size: 16 residues. V lost 8 bases and J lost 8; bases outside the gene matches: 13. The DNA of the CDR3 is TGTGCCAGCGCTCCCGGGACAGGGGGTTTTAAGGAAAAACTGTTTTTT. Its translation: CASAPGTGGFKEKLFF.

This clonotype has a count of ten or more. The DNA is left out, because the CDR3 cannot be placed on it with certainty; the CDR3 is given as TCRdb lists it. The chain links TRBV6-5 to TRBJ1-1. Germline CDR1 and CDR2: MNHEY and SVGAGI. The CDR3 contains 16 residues when both ends are counted. The CDR3 is CASSSSTAILNTEAFF.

The chain is built from TRBV6-2 or TRBV6-3 and TRBJ2-7, with D hard to call. The CDR3 consists of 14 residues. Deletions cut 4 bases from V and 0 bases from J, with 10 bases between. CDR1 MNHEY and CDR2 SVGEGT come from the germline V gene. CDR3 loop: CASSSSDISYEQYF. The CDR3 DNA reads TGTGCCAGCAGTTCGTCCGACATCTCCTACGAGCAGTACTTC.